What follows are 4 T cell receptor beta chains derived from one specimen sequenced in a study of blood T cell repertoires in COVID-19. Profiled with immunoSEQ multiplex PCR; TCRdb holds only in-frame clones, not every one. Altogether approximately 290,000 clones are present, about 85% being singletons, with the ten largest covering around 1%. Sequencing was performed on peripheral blood. These receptors were collected from a human donor with COVID-19, enrolled during active disease. The donor label of this sample is uncertain.

This chain uses TRBV7-6 with TRBJ1-2; 8 bases align to TRBD1. This CDR3 is 13 amino acids long. Germline V lookup: CDR1 SGHVS, CDR2 FNYEAQ. J was trimmed by 8 bases and V by 5 bases; bases with no gene match: 7. CDR3 sequence: CASSHQGAHGYTF. The CDR3 DNA reads TGTGCCAGCAGCCACCAGGGGGCTCACGGCTACACCTTC. The whole variable domain, filled in from reference TRBV7-6 and TRBJ1-2, reads GAGVSQSPRYKVTKRGQDVALRCDPISGHVSLYWYRQALGQGPEFLTYFNYEAQQDKSGLPNDRFSAERPEGSISTLTIQRTEQRDSAMYRCASSHQGAHGYTFGSGTRLTVV.

This CDR3 reads CASSPFRDTQYF. The CDR3 bases are TGTGCCAGCAGCCCCTTTAGAGATACGCAGTATTTT. The chain recombines TRBV9 with TRBJ2-3; D is undetermined. The germline V gene encodes CDR1 SGDLS and CDR2 YYNGEE. This CDR3 has 12 residues. The V and J ends lost 4 bases and 5 bases respectively, with 8 bases between them.

The chain uses TRBV28 and TRBJ2-7; 7 bases are a match to TRBD1. Germline assignment: CDR1 MDHEN and CDR2 SYDVKM. CDR3 length: 14 amino acids. The V gene end was trimmed by 5 bases and the J gene end by 7 bases; junction bases not matched to a gene: 11. CDR3 protein: CASSPSGTEEEQYF. The CDR3 DNA reads as TGTGCCAGCAGTCCCTCCGGGACAGAGGAGGAGCAGTACTTC.

The chain is built from TRBV7-2 and TRBJ2-7; D remains unclear. The ends were cut back, 2 bases at V and 4 bases at J, with 6 bases in the middle. The CDR3 is made up of 12 amino acids. CDR1 is SGHTA and CDR2 is FQGNSA in the germline V gene. As DNA, the CDR3 is TGTGCCAGCAGCTTAACCAGATACGAGCAGTACTTC. Its protein product is CASSLTRYEQYF.